The T cell receptor beta chain described here comes from a study of shared clonotypes between healthy human individuals (TCRdb year 2020). Context from the whole study: The cohort included three men and a couple of women between 18 and 49 years of age. The study deeply sequenced blood TCR repertoires of several healthy adults to estimate repertoire size and the extent of clonotype sharing between individuals. Per donor, leukapheresis produced somewhere between about 0.94 and 8.9 billion PBMCs. To increase sequencing depth and limit assay-specific biases, TCR repertoire library preparation and sequencing were carried out by different laboratories using diverse techniques. For each donor, CD4 naive and CD4 memory were each run on three plates, CD8 naive on two plates, and CD8 memory on one plate. Study-level results and caveats: Naive subsets generally had larger estimated clonotype richness than memory subsets. Compared with non-shared clonotypes, the clonotypes found in all four sorted-subset donors had higher generation probabilities. About 5% of naive CD4, 3.5% of naive CD8, around 2.3% of memory CD4, and around 0.4% of memory CD8 clonotypes were shared across several donors. Because the study included a small number of donors, the genetic and exposure-history diversity represented was limited. Sampling was limited to blood, and TCR repertoires in tissue likely differ from TCR repertoires in blood. Even with the large sequencing depth, rarefaction of the sorted-subset datasets indicated that sequencing was incomplete. Based on pairwise subsampling, the degree of clonotype sharing among donors was expected to be affected by sequencing depth.

Donors were healthy HIV-negative adults with no recently reported acute infections or vaccinations. Every donor was a Caucasian adult living in Nashville, Tennessee, USA. CD4+ T cells were enriched by magnetic negative selection; naive cells were then positively selected on CD45RA, and the negative fraction formed the memory subset. After blood collection by leukapheresis, PBMCs were isolated using Ficoll-Histopaque density gradient centrifugation and then cryopreserved in the vapor phase of liquid nitrogen. Analytical flow cytometry was used to check the purity and quantity of every magnetically sorted T cell population. Each sorted fraction had its genomic DNA isolated and then quantified by UV absorbance on a Nanodrop 2000c. Cut back by 2 bases and 0 bases, the V and J ends lie 17 bases apart. The germline V gene specifies LGHNA as CDR1 and YSLEER as CDR2. The CDR3 runs 17 amino acids, cysteine and phenylalanine included. Just the 51-base CDR3 DNA is kept, in frame starting at base 1.

Using the deep immunoSEQ assay, TCR CDR3 regions were amplified from genomic DNA by multiplex PCR. For each cell subset, the extracted genomic DNA was distributed evenly across all wells of several immunoSEQ 96-well plates, and each plate served as one replicate. For sorted subsets, each replicate PCR was loaded with 200 ng genomic DNA, equivalent to 32,000 or so T cell genomes. Purified libraries were measured with a Qubit 3.0 fluorometer, size-checked on a Bioanalyzer 2100, and measured again with the KAPA Library Quantification kit. Every immunoSEQ 96-well plate was sequenced on a separate single-read 150-cycle Illumina NextSeq 550 flow cell. In the authors' own workflow: Because the immunoSEQ output included only junctional sequences and no quality scores, the filtering could not be the same as the filtering used for full-length reads. To assign V/J genes and CDR3, sequences were annotated using PyIR, a Python wrapper for IgBLAST v1.9, with IMGT germline references. Reads were removed for weak V/J assignments (E-value above 1e-6), missing CDR3, stop codons, out-of-frame junctions, or ambiguous translated residues. A V3J clonotype was defined by an identical inferred V gene, J gene, and CDR3 amino acid sequence. To compute the percentage overlap between repertoires, the number of shared unique clonotypes was divided by the size of the smaller repertoire. Richness of each repertoire was evaluated using RTK rarefaction, the Chao1 estimator, and Recon v2.1 estimates of unobserved clonotypes. OLGA was used to compute generation probabilities for all TCRbeta clonotypes that the gDNA method yielded from a few donors. Imported from immuneACCESS, the table was reduced by TCRdb to in-frame sequences with V and J called. These copies leave out some clones; in studies compared against another copy, an unresolved V gene accounts for under half, and the cause of the remainder is not known. From that table come the V and J calls and clone size; the DNA was used to work out D and trimming. In this sample the table shows over a million clones, around 97% of which occur a single time. In total, the top ten clones hold over 1% of the sample.

This clone was detected once. The antigen it recognizes is unknown. Within one base of it there is no much larger clone, and no base qualities were kept. The sequence was obtained from a young man in good health. The rearrangement combines TRBV4-3 with TRBJ2-7, and perhaps TRBD1 as D gene, on 6 matching bases. Sequencing used naive CD4+ T cells sorted from blood. The cell subset or site label corresponds to: CD45RA+ positively selected. The DNA reads TGCGCCAGCAGCCAACACTTATCAGGGGCCAGCTCCTACGAGCAGTACTTC. Its amino acids are CASSQHLSGASSYEQYF.